This T cell receptor (beta chain) was captured in a study of T-cell memory formation after mild COVID-19. Study-wide results and limits: Prior to infection, memory already included some responding clones, suggesting cross-reactive memory joined. Among clones contracting day 15 to 85, CD4/CD8 was balanced, whereas later expanders leaned CD4+. Mainly in CM and EM were contracting CD4+ clones; CD8+ were in EMRA.

Via MiXCR, TCRdb re-called the 5' RACE reads, giving one row per CDR3 protein. The table includes approximately 490,000 distinct CDR3 sequences, roughly 20% detected once. Of note for this clonotype: What it binds is not known.

The germline V gene has CDR1 DFQATT and CDR2 SNEGSKA (reference sequence). This CDR3 region has 16 residues. With V trimmed by 2 bases and J by 7 bases, 12 bases remained unmatched. The TCR sequence derives from an adult woman who had mild COVID-19 (a few samples of this study predate the infection). Cell type and time point are not known. Source material: PBMCs or a T cell subset sorted from them (not recorded which). The chain carries TRBV20-1 and TRBJ2-1; TRBD2 matches 9 bases. The CDR3 is CSARRWRGGIGNEQFF. CDR3 DNA: TGCAGTGCTAGAAGGTGGCGGGGGGGCATTGGGAATGAGCAGTTCTTC.